What follows is one TCR beta chain and its context. The data stem from a study of PD-L1 blockade in urothelial cancer. In the study overall: Male sex and bladder-origin urothelial cancer were recorded for about 85% of the roughly 30 patients. Per blood sample, T cells had a median of roughly 150,000.

Produced via immunoSEQ multiplex PCR; TCRdb's table is partial and in-frame only. The repertoire holds around 100,000 clones, with around 87% as singletons. The time point is: pretreatment peripheral blood. Germline CDR1 MDHEN, CDR2 SYDVKM. V dropped 6 bases and J dropped 7; count of bases not matched to a gene: 10. The CDR3 has 14 residues. The source was PBMCs, collected around atezolizumab (anti-PD-L1) treatment. The rearrangement links TRBV28 to TRBJ2-5; TRBD1 agrees at 8 bases. The sequence was obtained from a man in his 60s with urothelial cancer. CDR3 DNA: TGTGCCAGCAGCTCGGGACAGGCAGTGGGGACCCAGTACTTC. Amino acid sequence: CASSSGQAVGTQYF.